This T cell receptor beta chain was captured by sequencing in a study of Graves' ophthalmopathy and Graves' hyperthyroidism. Study in general: At the time of initial diagnosis and before any treatment, peripheral blood was collected. Study-wide results and caveats: Forecasting of ophthalmopathy progression by the model achieved 70.59% sensitivity and 72% to 75% specificity.

Germline lookup yields CDR1 SGHRS and CDR2 YFSETQ. The CDR3 totals 16 residues. After removal of 4 bases from V and 0 bases from J, the junction contained 8 bases not matched to a gene. A note on this clonotype: Its cognate antigen is unknown.

RNA transcripts were the source from which TCR beta CDR3 regions were amplified. The library came from an HTBI-primed first-round RT-PCR and a second-round multiplex PCR. Each CDR3 protein gets one entry after TCRdb re-called the multiplex PCR reads with MiXCR. In the table there are approximately 700,000 distinct CDR3 sequences, just over 40% of which are singletons. The chain employs TRBV5-1 and TRBJ2-7, with 9 bases fitting TRBD1. The source of this sequence is an adult man with Graves' ophthalmopathy. The sequencing sample was made of peripheral blood. In nucleotides, the CDR3 is TGCGCCAGCAGCACCGCGGGACAGGGAAACTCCTACGAGCAGTACTTC. Translating it yields CASSTAGQGNSYEQYF.